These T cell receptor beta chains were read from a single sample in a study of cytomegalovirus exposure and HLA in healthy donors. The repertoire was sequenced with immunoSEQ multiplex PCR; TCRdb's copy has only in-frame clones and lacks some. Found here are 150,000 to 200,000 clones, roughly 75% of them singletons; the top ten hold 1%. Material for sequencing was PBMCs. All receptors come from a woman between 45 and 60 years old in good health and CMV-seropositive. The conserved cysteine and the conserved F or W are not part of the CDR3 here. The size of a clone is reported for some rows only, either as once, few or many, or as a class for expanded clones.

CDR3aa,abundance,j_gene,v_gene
ASSSSGTSRETQY,.,TRBJ2-5,TRBV9
ASSFEGDRNYEQY,.,TRBJ2-7,TRBV11-2
ATTRAGSGSGYNEQF,few,TRBJ2-1,TRBV15
ASSTRTGSTDTQY,.,TRBJ2-3,TRBV11-3
ASSLDGSGSTLQF,.,TRBJ2-1,TRBV5-1
ASSPDDGPEVGAGYT,.,TRBJ1-2,TRBV7-3
ASSPDRVLFWGEAF,once,TRBJ1-1,TRBV21-1
ASSRERGVLQETQY,.,TRBJ2-5,TRBV7-2
ASSLGEVGVQGYT,.,TRBJ1-2,TRBV7-9
ATSRDQGGSSEQY,.,.,TRBV15
ASSVGTETGELF,.,TRBJ2-2,TRBV7-7
ASSHRTDFYEQY,.,TRBJ2-7,TRBV4-3
SVEDGVPSYEQY,.,TRBJ2-7,TRBV29-1
SVETVNTEAF,.,TRBJ1-1,TRBV29-1
ASSSDRPNTEAF,.,TRBJ1-1,TRBV7-9
ASSFLTGSGNTIY,.,TRBJ1-3,TRBV5-6
ASSPGLAGENEQF,once,TRBJ2-1,TRBV5-1
ASSPQGMGETQY,.,TRBJ2-5,TRBV21-1
AISEAGGADTQY,few,TRBJ2-3,TRBV10-3
ASSPTGGGGSEAF,.,TRBJ1-1,TRBV5-4
ASSLLSTDTQY,few,TRBJ2-3,TRBV11-3
ASRFRGTANYGYT,.,TRBJ1-2,TRBV28
ASSQGTSGPSYEQY,.,TRBJ2-7,TRBV4-2
ATVGARGEQF,.,TRBJ2-1,TRBV11-2
ASSLSSGGTGELF,.,TRBJ2-2,TRBV7-3
ASSSRGSYNEQF,.,TRBJ2-1,TRBV5-6
ASSLVPGIDTGYT,.,TRBJ1-2,TRBV7-9
ASREPGLAGVGEQF,.,TRBJ2-1,TRBV19
ASSGVPGTGFPEAF,.,TRBJ1-1,TRBV28
AISESNKGSTGEQY,.,TRBJ2-7,TRBV10-3
ATASGGSSAIQY,.,TRBJ2-4,TRBV19
SGRLAGGRGTGELF,once,TRBJ2-2,TRBV29-1
ASSLGDRVAYNEQF,.,TRBJ2-1,TRBV5-6
ASSVDWDRQETQY,once,TRBJ2-5,TRBV9
ASSSGTDTQY,.,TRBJ2-3,TRBV5-5
ASSRQGARGYNEQF,.,TRBJ2-1,TRBV6-4
ASGVDSNSGANVLT,.,TRBJ2-6,TRBV7-2
AWSADRTQY,.,TRBJ2-3,TRBV30
SSSSEELWEGTEAF,few,TRBJ1-1,TRBV7-9
AISESNLDRDT,.,TRBJ1-2,TRBV10-3
ASSGLGVAGYQETQY,.,TRBJ2-5,TRBV7-2
ATPLRGYSIGYT,once,TRBJ1-2,TRBV2
ASSQSSTGGATAF,.,TRBJ1-1,TRBV4-3
ASSRDPGGEQF,.,TRBJ2-1,TRBV19